This T cell receptor beta chain originates from a study of blood T cell repertoires in COVID-19. Study as a whole: The study drew acute and convalescent COVID-19 samples from the United States, Italy and Spain.

The method was immunoSEQ multiplex PCR; TCRdb's version includes in-frame clones alone and lacks a portion of them. The repertoire has some 300,000 clones, about nine tenths of them found once; the top ten carry 1.5% to 2%. The CDR3 consists of 12 residues. The sequencing input was peripheral blood. The genes are TRBV21-1 and TRBJ1-2. TRBV21-1 constitutes a pseudogene. The receptor comes from a woman under 40 with COVID-19, enrolled during active disease. The CDR3: CASSTPGYGYTF. CDR3 sequence (DNA): TGTGCCAGCAGCACGCCGGGCTATGGCTACACCTTC.